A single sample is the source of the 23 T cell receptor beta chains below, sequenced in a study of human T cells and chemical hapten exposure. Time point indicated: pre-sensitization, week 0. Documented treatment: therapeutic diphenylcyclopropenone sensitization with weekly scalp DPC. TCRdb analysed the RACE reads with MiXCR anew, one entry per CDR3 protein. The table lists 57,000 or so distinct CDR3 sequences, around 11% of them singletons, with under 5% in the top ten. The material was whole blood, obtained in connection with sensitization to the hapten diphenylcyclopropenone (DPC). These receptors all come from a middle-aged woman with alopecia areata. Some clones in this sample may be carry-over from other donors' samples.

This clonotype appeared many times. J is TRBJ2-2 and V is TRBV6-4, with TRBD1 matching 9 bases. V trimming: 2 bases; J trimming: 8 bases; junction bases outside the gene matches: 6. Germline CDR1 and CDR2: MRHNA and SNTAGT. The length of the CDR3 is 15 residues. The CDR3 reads CASSDGTGQIGELFF. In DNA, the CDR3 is TGTGCCAGCAGTGACGGGACAGGGCAAATTGGGGAGCTGTTTTTT.

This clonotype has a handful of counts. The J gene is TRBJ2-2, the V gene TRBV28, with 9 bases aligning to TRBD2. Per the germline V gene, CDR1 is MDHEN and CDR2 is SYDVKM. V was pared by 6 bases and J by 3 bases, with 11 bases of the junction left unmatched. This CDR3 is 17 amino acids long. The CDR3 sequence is CASSPPDGGRDTGELFF. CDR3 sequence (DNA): TGTGCCAGCAGCCCCCCGGATGGCGGGAGGGACACCGGGGAGCTGTTTTTT. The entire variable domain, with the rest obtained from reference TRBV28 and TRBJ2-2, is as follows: DVKVTQSSRYLVKRTGEKVFLECVQDMDHENMFWYRQDPGLGLRLIYFSYDVKMKEKGDIPEGYSVSREKKERFSLILESASTNQTSMYLCASSPPDGGRDTGELFFGEGSRLTVL.

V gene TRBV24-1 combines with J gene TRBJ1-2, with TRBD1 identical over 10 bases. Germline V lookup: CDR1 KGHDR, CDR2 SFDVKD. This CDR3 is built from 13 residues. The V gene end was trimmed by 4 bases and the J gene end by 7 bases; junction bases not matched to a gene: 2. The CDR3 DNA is TGTGCCACCAGTGACAGGACAGGGGGTGGCTACACCTTC. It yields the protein CATSDRTGGGYTF.

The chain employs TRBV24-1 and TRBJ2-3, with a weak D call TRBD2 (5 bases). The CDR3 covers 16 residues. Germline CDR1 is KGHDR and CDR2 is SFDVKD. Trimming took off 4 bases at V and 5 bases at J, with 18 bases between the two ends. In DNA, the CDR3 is TGTGCCACCAGTGACCGAAGCGGTAGTCCAGGAGATACGCAGTATTTT. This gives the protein CATSDRSGSPGDTQYF.

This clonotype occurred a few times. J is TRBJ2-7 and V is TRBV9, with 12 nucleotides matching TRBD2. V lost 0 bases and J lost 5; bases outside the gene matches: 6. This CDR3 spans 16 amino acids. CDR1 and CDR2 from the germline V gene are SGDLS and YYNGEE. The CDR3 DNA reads TGTGCCAGCAGCGTAGCTCCGACTAGCGGGAGAAACGAGCAGTACTTC. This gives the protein CASSVAPTSGRNEQYF. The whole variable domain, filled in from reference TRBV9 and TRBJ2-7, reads DSGVTQTPKHLITATGQRVTLRCSPRSGDLSVYWYQQSLDQGLQFLIQYYNGEERAKGNILERFSAQQFPDLHSELNLSSLELGDSALYFCASSVAPTSGRNEQYFGPGTRLTVT.

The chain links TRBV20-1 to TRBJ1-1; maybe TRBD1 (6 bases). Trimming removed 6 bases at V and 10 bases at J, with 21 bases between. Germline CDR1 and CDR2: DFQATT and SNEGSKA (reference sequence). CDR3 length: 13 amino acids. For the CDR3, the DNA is TGCAGTGCCCCGCGGGGGGGGCCGGGTGGAGCTTTCTTT. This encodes CSAPRGGPGGAFF.

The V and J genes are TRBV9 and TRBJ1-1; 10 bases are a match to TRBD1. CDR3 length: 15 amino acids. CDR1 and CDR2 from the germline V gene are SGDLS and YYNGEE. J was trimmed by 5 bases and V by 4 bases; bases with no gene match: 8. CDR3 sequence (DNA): TGTGCCAGCAGCTCCGCGACAGGGGGCGTTACTGAAGCTTTCTTT. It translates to CASSSATGGVTEAFF.

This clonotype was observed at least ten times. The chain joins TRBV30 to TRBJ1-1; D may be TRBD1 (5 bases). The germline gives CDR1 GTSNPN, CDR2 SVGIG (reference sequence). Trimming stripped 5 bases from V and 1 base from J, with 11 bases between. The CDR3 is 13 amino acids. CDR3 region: CAWLRGGNTEAFF. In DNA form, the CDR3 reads TGTGCCTGGCTACGCGGGGGGAACACTGAAGCTTTCTTT.

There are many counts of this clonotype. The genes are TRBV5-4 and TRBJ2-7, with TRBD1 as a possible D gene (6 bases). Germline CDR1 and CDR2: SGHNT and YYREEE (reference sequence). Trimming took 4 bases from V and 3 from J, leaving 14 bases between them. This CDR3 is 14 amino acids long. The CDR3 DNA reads TGTGCCAGCAGCCCGGATCAGGGGCACTACGAGCAGTACTTC. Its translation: CASSPDQGHYEQYF.

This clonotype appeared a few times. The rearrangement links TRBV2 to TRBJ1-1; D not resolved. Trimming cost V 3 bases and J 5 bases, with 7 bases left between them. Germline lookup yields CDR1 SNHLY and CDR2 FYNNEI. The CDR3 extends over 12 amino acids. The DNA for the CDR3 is TGTGCCAGCAGTGATGCCGGGACTGAAGCTTTCTTT. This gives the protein CASSDAGTEAFF.

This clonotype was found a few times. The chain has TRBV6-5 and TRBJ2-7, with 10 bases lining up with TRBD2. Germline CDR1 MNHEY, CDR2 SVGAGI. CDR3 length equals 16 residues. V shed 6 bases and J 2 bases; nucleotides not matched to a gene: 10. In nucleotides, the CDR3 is TGTGCCAGCAGCAGCCGACTAGCGGGCCTAACCTACGAGCAGTACTTC. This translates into CASSSRLAGLTYEQYF.

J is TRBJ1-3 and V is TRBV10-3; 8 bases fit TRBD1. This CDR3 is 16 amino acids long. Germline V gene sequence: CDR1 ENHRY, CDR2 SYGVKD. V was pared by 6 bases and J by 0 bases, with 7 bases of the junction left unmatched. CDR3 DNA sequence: TGTGCCATCAGGGGTGGGACAGGCCACTCTGGAAACACCATATATTTT. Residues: CAIRGGTGHSGNTIYF.

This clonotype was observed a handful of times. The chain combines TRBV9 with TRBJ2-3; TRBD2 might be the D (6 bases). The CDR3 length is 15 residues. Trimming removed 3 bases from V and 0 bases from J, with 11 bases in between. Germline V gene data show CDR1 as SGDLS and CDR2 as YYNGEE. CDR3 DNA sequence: TGTGCCAGCAGCGCCGGGACTTTCAGCACAGATACGCAGTATTTT. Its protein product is CASSAGTFSTDTQYF. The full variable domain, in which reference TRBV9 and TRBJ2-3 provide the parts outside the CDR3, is DSGVTQTPKHLITATGQRVTLRCSPRSGDLSVYWYQQSLDQGLQFLIQYYNGEERAKGNILERFSAQQFPDLHSELNLSSLELGDSALYFCASSAGTFSTDTQYFGPGTRLTVL.

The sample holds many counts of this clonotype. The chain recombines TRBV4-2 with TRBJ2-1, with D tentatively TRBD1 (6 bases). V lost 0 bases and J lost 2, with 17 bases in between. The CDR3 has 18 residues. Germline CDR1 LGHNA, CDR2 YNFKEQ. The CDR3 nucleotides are TGTGCCAGCAGCCAAGATCCCCCTGACAGGAGCACCTACAATGAGCAGTTCTTC. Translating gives CASSQDPPDRSTYNEQFF.

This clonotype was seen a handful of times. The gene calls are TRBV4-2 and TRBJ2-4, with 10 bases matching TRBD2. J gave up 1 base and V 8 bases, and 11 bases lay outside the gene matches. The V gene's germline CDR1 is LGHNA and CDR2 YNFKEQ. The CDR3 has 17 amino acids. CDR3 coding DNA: TGTGCCAGCGGGGCGAGCGGGGGGGCCTTGGCCAAAAACATTCAGTACTTC. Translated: CASGASGGALAKNIQYF.

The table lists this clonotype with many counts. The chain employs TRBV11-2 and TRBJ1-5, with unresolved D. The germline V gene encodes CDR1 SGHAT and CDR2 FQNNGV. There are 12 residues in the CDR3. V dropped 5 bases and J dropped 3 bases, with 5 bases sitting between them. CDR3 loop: CASSRPNQPQHF. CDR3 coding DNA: TGTGCCAGCAGCCGGCCCAATCAGCCCCAGCATTTT.

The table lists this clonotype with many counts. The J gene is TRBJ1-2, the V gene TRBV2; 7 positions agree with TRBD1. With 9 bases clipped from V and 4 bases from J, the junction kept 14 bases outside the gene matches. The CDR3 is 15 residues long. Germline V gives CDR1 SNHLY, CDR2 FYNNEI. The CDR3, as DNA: TGTGCCAGTAATCTCATCCCGGGACAGACCTATGGCTACACCTTC. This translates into CASNLIPGQTYGYTF.

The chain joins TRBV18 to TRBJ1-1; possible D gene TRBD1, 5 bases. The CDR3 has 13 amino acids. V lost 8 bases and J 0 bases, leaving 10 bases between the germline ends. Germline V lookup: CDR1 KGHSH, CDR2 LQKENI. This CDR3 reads CASLDTLNTEAFF. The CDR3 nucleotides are TGTGCCAGCCTGGACACCCTGAACACTGAAGCTTTCTTT.

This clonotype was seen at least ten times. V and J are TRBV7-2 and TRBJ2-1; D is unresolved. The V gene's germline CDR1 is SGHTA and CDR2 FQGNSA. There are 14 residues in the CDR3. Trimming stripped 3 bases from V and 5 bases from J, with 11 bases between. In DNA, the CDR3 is TGTGCCAGCAGCTTGGTGGCCCGCAACAATGAGCAGTTCTTC. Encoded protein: CASSLVARNNEQFF.

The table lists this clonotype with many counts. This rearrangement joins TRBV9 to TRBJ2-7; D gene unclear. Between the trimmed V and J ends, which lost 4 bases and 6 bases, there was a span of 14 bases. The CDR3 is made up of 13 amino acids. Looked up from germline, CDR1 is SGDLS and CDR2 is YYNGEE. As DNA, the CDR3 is TGTGCCAGCAGCCCGGGCAGTCCGGGCGAGCAGTACTTC. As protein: CASSPGSPGEQYF.

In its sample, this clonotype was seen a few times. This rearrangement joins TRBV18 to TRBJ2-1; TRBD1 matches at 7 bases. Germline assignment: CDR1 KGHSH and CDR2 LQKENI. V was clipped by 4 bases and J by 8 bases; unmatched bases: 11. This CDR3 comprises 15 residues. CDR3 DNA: TGTGCCAGCTCACGAAACAGGGGTGAAGGGGATGAGCAGTTCTTC. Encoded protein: CASSRNRGEGDEQFF.

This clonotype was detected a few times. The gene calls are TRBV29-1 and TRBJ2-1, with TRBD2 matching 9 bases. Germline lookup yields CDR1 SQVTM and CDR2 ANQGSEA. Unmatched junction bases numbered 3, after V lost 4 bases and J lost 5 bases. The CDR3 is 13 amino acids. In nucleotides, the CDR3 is TGCAGCGTTGGCGGGAGGGCCAACAATGAGCAGTTCTTC. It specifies CSVGGRANNEQFF.

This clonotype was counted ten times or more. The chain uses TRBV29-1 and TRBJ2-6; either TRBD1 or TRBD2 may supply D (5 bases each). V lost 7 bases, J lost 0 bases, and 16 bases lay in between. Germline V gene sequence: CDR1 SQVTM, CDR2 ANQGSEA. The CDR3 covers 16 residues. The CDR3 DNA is TGCAGCGCCTTTACCAAAGGGACCTCTGGGGCCAACGTCCTGACTTTC. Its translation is CSAFTKGTSGANVLTF. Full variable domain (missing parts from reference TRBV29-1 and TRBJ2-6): SAVISQKPSRDICQRGTSLTIQCQVDSQVTMMFWYRQQPGQSLTLIATANQGSEATYESGFVIDKFPISRPNLTFSTLTVSNMSPEDSSIYLCSAFTKGTSGANVLTFGAGSRLTVL.